In this sample, the clone carrying this T cell receptor gamma chain is medium-sized (0.01 to 0.1%). Its antigen remains unknown. This same CDR3 is encoded by further DNA sequences in the sample. This CDR3 region has 15 residues. Trimming removed 0 bases from V and 3 bases from J; junction bases left unmatched: 4. Looked up from germline, CDR1 is EGSNGY and CDR2 is YDSYNSKV. The data derive from a study of Vδ1+ human thymocytes. Broader study findings: Highly polyclonal TRG and TRD repertoires with Gaussian CDR3 length distributions appeared in thymus. TRD repertoires were essentially private, unlike widely shared TRG clonotypes. Despite high sort purity, roughly 21% of thymic T cell receptor delta sequences were Vdelta2.

Vdelta1+ thymocyte sorts reached between roughly 97% and 99.6% purity. RNA was extracted from the cells and then reverse transcribed. The CDR3 regions were amplified by multiplex PCR from V-gene primers to a constant-region primer. TCRdb applied CATT to the multiplex PCR reads for clone calling. The sample holds about 36,000 gamma-chain clones, just over 20% seen once. The specimen was Vdelta1+ gamma-delta thymocytes from the thymus. Indicated subset: FACS-sorted CD3+ TCRalphabeta- TCRVdelta1+ TCRVdelta2- thymocytes. The receptor was isolated from a girl in the first two years of life who had congenital heart surgery. J is TRGJP2 and V is TRGV2. The CDR3 spells CATWDGRGSDWIKTF. The DNA for the CDR3 is TGTGCCACCTGGGACGGGCGTGGTAGTGATTGGATCAAGACGTTT.